These T cell receptor beta chains were read from a single sample in a study of blood T cell repertoires in COVID-19. The table came from immunoSEQ multiplex PCR; TCRdb's copy has only in-frame clones and leaves some out. The sample lists about 19,000 clones, more than 70% occurring once. Sequencing was done on a sample of peripheral blood. The receptors come from a human donor in a cohort sampled during active COVID-19. Both conserved end residues are part of each CDR3. A D gene is named only where the DNA matches it firmly. Clone size, where shown, is once, few, many, or a class for clones that have expanded.

d_call: .; clone_size: .; j_call: TRBJ1-2; v_call: TRBV27; cdr3_aa: CASSISGVRANYGYTF; cdr3_nt: TGTGCCAGCAGTATTTCGGGGGTAAGAGCTAACTATGGCTACACCTTC
d_call: .; clone_size: few; j_call: TRBJ2-6; v_call: TRBV7-9; cdr3_aa: CASSDGPATFSGANVLTF; cdr3_nt: TGTGCCAGCAGCGATGGGCCCGCTACCTTCTCTGGGGCCAACGTCCTGACTTTC
d_call: TRBD1; clone_size: .; j_call: TRBJ2-7; v_call: TRBV3-1/TRBV3-2; cdr3_aa: CASRHGTGPTYEQYF; cdr3_nt: TGTGCCAGCAGGCATGGGACAGGGCCGACCTACGAGCAGTACTTC
d_call: .; clone_size: .; j_call: TRBJ1-2; v_call: TRBV10-3; cdr3_aa: CAISVGEIAQGYTF; cdr3_nt: TGTGCCATCAGTGTTGGAGAGATAGCGCAGGGCTACACCTTC
d_call: .; clone_size: .; j_call: TRBJ1-2; v_call: TRBV5-6; cdr3_aa: CASSLQGTYGYTF; cdr3_nt: TGTGCCAGCAGCTTACAGGGTACTTATGGCTACACCTTC
d_call: TRBD1; clone_size: .; j_call: TRBJ1-1; v_call: TRBV11-2; cdr3_aa: CASSLDRDTEAFF; cdr3_nt: TGTGCCAGCAGCTTGGACAGGGACACTGAAGCTTTCTTT
d_call: TRBD2; clone_size: .; j_call: TRBJ2-5; v_call: TRBV5-1; cdr3_aa: CASSLSSGGREGETQYF; cdr3_nt: TGCGCCAGCAGCTTGAGTAGCGGGGGTCGCGAGGGGGAGACCCAGTACTTC
d_call: .; clone_size: .; j_call: TRBJ1-3; v_call: TRBV30; cdr3_aa: CAWSVGAFSGNTIYF; cdr3_nt: TGTGCCTGGAGTGTAGGGGCCTTCTCTGGAAACACCATATATTTT
d_call: TRBD2; clone_size: .; j_call: TRBJ2-3; v_call: TRBV5-6; cdr3_aa: CASSFAGGSTDTQYF; cdr3_nt: TGTGCCAGCAGCTTTGCCGGGGGGAGCACAGATACGCAGTATTTT
d_call: TRBD2; clone_size: .; j_call: TRBJ2-5; v_call: TRBV30; cdr3_aa: CARGEGTTQKETQYF; cdr3_nt: TGTGCCCGGGGGGAAGGCACTACACAAAAAGAGACCCAGTACTTC
d_call: .; clone_size: .; j_call: TRBJ2-7; v_call: TRBV19; cdr3_aa: CASSITGISYEQYF; cdr3_nt: TGTGCCAGTAGTATAACAGGGATCTCCTACGAGCAGTACTTC
d_call: .; clone_size: .; j_call: TRBJ1-1; v_call: TRBV5-6; cdr3_aa: CASSLDIREEAFF; cdr3_nt: TGTGCCAGCAGCTTGGACATCAGGGAAGAAGCTTTCTTT
d_call: .; clone_size: .; j_call: TRBJ1-4; v_call: TRBV5-1; cdr3_aa: CASSLDGSTNEKLFF; cdr3_nt: TGCGCCAGCAGCTTGGATGGCAGTACTAATGAAAAACTGTTTTTT
d_call: .; clone_size: .; j_call: TRBJ1-2; v_call: TRBV2; cdr3_aa: CASSSGSTNYGYTF; cdr3_nt: TGTGCCAGCAGTAGCGGTAGCACTAACTATGGCTACACCTTC
d_call: .; clone_size: few; j_call: TRBJ1-2; v_call: TRBV7-9; cdr3_aa: CASNPAGGGYYGYTF; cdr3_nt: TGTGCCAGCAACCCCGCCGGTGGGGGGTACTATGGCTACACCTTC
d_call: .; clone_size: .; j_call: TRBJ2-2; v_call: TRBV5-4; cdr3_aa: CASSPRGTGELFF; cdr3_nt: TGTGCCAGCAGCCCCAGGGGCACCGGGGAGCTGTTTTTT
d_call: TRBD2; clone_size: .; j_call: TRBJ2-5; v_call: TRBV2; cdr3_aa: CASSELAGVGAQYF; cdr3_nt: TGTGCCAGCAGTGAACTAGCGGGGGTGGGGGCCCAGTACTTC
d_call: TRBD1; clone_size: .; j_call: TRBJ1-1; v_call: TRBV5-8; cdr3_aa: CATFHRGSLNTEAFF; cdr3_nt: TGTGCCACTTTCCACAGGGGGTCCCTAAACACTGAAGCTTTCTTT
d_call: .; clone_size: .; j_call: TRBJ1-2; v_call: TRBV29-1; cdr3_aa: CSVGPSPGGRTYGYTF; cdr3_nt: TGCAGCGTTGGCCCCAGCCCGGGGGGGCGCACCTATGGCTACACCTTC
d_call: .; clone_size: few; j_call: TRBJ2-1; v_call: TRBV6-2/TRBV6-3; cdr3_aa: CASSYDTRTDNEQFF; cdr3_nt: TGTGCCAGCAGTTACGATACTAGGACGGACAATGAGCAGTTCTTC
d_call: TRBD1; clone_size: .; j_call: TRBJ2-5; v_call: TRBV19; cdr3_aa: CASRPNRGVIETQYF; cdr3_nt: TGTGCCAGTAGACCAAACAGGGGCGTCATAGAGACCCAGTACTTC
d_call: .; clone_size: .; j_call: TRBJ1-3; v_call: TRBV30; cdr3_aa: CAWSEGGSGNTIYF; cdr3_nt: TGTGCCTGGAGTGAAGGGGGCTCTGGAAACACCATATATTTT
d_call: TRBD2; clone_size: .; j_call: TRBJ2-7; v_call: TRBV7-3; cdr3_aa: CASSSRLAGVSYEQYF; cdr3_nt: TGTGCCAGCAGCTCAAGACTAGCGGGGGTATCCTACGAGCAGTACTTC
d_call: TRBD1; clone_size: once; j_call: TRBJ2-1; v_call: TRBV5-4; cdr3_aa: CASSLFGTGLNEQFF; cdr3_nt: TGTGCCAGCAGCTTGTTCGGGACAGGGCTCAATGAGCAGTTCTTC
d_call: .; clone_size: .; j_call: TRBJ2-7; v_call: TRBV28; cdr3_aa: CASSLWDSTAYEQYF; cdr3_nt: TGTGCCAGCAGTTTATGGGACAGCACAGCCTACGAGCAGTACTTC
d_call: .; clone_size: .; j_call: TRBJ1-3; v_call: TRBV9; cdr3_aa: CASGAAGIGNTIYF; cdr3_nt: TGTGCCAGCGGGGCAGCCGGAATCGGAAACACCATATATTTT
d_call: .; clone_size: .; j_call: TRBJ1-5; v_call: TRBV7-9; cdr3_aa: CASSLSTGNQPQHF; cdr3_nt: TGTGCCAGCAGCTTAAGTACGGGGAATCAGCCCCAGCATTTT
d_call: .; clone_size: .; j_call: TRBJ2-7; v_call: TRBV30; cdr3_aa: CAWSVSGSYEQYF; cdr3_nt: TGTGCCTGGAGTGTTTCGGGGTCCTACGAGCAGTACTTC
d_call: .; clone_size: .; j_call: TRBJ1-2; v_call: TRBV19; cdr3_aa: CASSSGTRYGYTF; cdr3_nt: TGTGCCAGTAGTTCGGGTACTAGATATGGCTACACCTTC
d_call: .; clone_size: .; j_call: TRBJ2-5; v_call: TRBV14; cdr3_aa: CASSPITGITETQYF; cdr3_nt: TGTGCCAGCAGCCCGATAACAGGGATTACGGAGACCCAGTACTTC
d_call: TRBD1; clone_size: once; j_call: TRBJ1-2; v_call: TRBV9; cdr3_aa: CASSASGTGGPYGYTF; cdr3_nt: TGTGCCAGCAGCGCTTCCGGGACAGGGGGCCCCTATGGCTACACCTTC
d_call: TRBD1; clone_size: few; j_call: TRBJ1-1; v_call: TRBV5-1; cdr3_aa: CASSWETGTEAFF; cdr3_nt: TGCGCCAGCAGCTGGGAGACAGGGACAGAAGCTTTCTTT
d_call: .; clone_size: .; j_call: TRBJ1-4; v_call: TRBV9; cdr3_aa: CASSAQGSGVKLFF; cdr3_nt: TGTGCCAGCAGCGCGCAGGGTTCTGGGGTGAAACTGTTTTTT
d_call: TRBD1; clone_size: once; j_call: TRBJ1-6; v_call: TRBV10-2; cdr3_aa: CASSEDRGSLHF; cdr3_nt: TGCGCCAGCAGTGAGGACAGGGGATCCCTCCACTTT
d_call: .; clone_size: .; j_call: TRBJ1-1; v_call: TRBV7-8; cdr3_aa: CASSISTDMNTEAFF; cdr3_nt: TGTGCCAGCAGCATCTCGACAGACATGAACACTGAAGCTTTCTTT
d_call: .; clone_size: .; j_call: TRBJ1-2; v_call: TRBV9; cdr3_aa: CASSPTGQGDYGYTF; cdr3_nt: TGTGCCAGCAGCCCCACCGGCCAGGGCGACTATGGCTACACCTTC
d_call: .; clone_size: .; j_call: TRBJ1-1; v_call: TRBV10-1; cdr3_aa: CASSGQNTEAFF; cdr3_nt: TGCGCCAGCTCCGGACAGAACACTGAAGCTTTCTTT
d_call: .; clone_size: .; j_call: TRBJ1-1; v_call: TRBV6-1; cdr3_aa: CASSEMEFRNTEAFF; cdr3_nt: TGTGCCAGCAGTGAAATGGAGTTCAGGAACACTGAAGCTTTCTTT
d_call: .; clone_size: .; j_call: TRBJ2-7; v_call: TRBV3-1/TRBV3-2; cdr3_aa: CASSQEEGEQYF; cdr3_nt: TGTGCCAGCAGCCAAGAAGAGGGCGAGCAGTACTTC
d_call: .; clone_size: .; j_call: TRBJ2-1; v_call: TRBV12-1; cdr3_aa: CASPVRGGPKNEQFF; cdr3_nt: TGTGCCAGCCCCGTACGCGGGGGACCGAAGAATGAGCAGTTCTTC